One T cell receptor (beta chain) is described in this entry. Clones were read by immunoSEQ multiplex PCR, and TCRdb kept only the in-frame ones, dropping some. The sample consists of about 150,000 clones, roughly four fifths of them appearing once. Germline lookup yields CDR1 SGHTA and CDR2 FQGNSA. This CDR3 has 14 amino acids. Trimming removed 5 bases at V and 0 bases at J, with 10 bases between. The data originate from a study of blood T cell repertoires in COVID-19. The sequenced sample was PBMCs or T cells enriched from blood (not recorded which). The clonotype originates from a man aged 45-65 years who had recovered from COVID-19. The rearrangement links TRBV7-2 to TRBJ1-2; the D gene is possibly TRBD1 (5 bases). The CDR3 DNA reads as TGTGCCAGCAGCGGCCAGACAGCTAACTATGGCTACACCTTC. It specifies CASSGQTANYGYTF. Combining the CDR3 with reference TRBV7-2 and TRBJ1-2 gives the whole variable domain GAGVSQSPSNKVTEKGKDVELRCDPISGHTALYWYRQSLGQGLEFLIYFQGNSAPDKSGLPSDRFSAERTGGSVSTLTIQRTQQEDSAVYLCASSGQTANYGYTFGSGTRLTVV.